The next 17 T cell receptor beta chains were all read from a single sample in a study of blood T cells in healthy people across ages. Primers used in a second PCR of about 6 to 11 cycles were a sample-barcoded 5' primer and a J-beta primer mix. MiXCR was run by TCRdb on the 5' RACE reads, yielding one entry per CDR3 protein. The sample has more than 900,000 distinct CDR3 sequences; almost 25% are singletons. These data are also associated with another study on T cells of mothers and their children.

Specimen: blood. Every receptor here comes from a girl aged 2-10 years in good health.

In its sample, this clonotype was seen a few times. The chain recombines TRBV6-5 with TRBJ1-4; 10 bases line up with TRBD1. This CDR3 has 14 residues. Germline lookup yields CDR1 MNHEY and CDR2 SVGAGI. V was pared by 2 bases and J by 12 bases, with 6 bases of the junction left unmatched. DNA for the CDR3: TGTGCCAGCAGTTACGGGACAGGGGAGGTTCAACTGTTTTTT. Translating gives CASSYGTGEVQLFF.

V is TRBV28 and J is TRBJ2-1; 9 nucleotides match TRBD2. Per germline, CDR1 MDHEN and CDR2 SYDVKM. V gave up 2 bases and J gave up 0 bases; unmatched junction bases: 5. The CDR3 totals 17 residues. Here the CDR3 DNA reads TGTGCCAGCAGTTTAGCTAGCGGGACAAGCTCCTACAATGAGCAGTTCTTC. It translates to CASSLASGTSSYNEQFF.

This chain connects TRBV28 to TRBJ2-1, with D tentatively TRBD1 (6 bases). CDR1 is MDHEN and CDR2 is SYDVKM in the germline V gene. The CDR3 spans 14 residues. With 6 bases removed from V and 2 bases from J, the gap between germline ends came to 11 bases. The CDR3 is CASREGVTYNEQFF. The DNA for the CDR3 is TGTGCCAGCAGAGAGGGGGTCACCTACAATGAGCAGTTCTTC.

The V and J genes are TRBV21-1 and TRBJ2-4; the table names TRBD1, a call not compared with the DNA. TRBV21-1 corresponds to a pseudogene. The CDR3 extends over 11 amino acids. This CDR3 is CASSNVRSCVF. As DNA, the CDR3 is TGTGCCAGCAGCAATGTGCGATCCTGTGTTTTC.

This CDR3 is CASSPELGYEQFF. The CDR3 coding sequence is TGTGCCAGCAGCCCGGAACTAGGTTATGAGCAGTTCTTC. The chain links TRBV7-2 to TRBJ2-1; maybe TRBD2 (5 bases). The germline V gene encodes CDR1 SGHTA and CDR2 FQGNSA. The CDR3 is 13 amino acids. The germline V and J ends were trimmed by 5 bases and 8 bases, with 13 bases remaining between them.

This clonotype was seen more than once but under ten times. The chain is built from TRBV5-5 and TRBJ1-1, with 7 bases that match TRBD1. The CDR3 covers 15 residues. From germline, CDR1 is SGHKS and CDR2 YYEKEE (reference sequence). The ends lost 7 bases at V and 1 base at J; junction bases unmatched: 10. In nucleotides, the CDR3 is TGTGCCAGCGGCGCATCCGGGACAGCGAACACTGAAGCTTTCTTT. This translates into CASGASGTANTEAFF.

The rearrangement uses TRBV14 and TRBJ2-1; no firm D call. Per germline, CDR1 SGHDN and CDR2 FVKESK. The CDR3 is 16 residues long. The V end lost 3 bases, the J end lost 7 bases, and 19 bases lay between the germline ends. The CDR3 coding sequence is TGTGCCAGCAGCCAGAGAACCCTGTCCCCTTTGAATGAGCAGTTCTTC. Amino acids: CASSQRTLSPLNEQFF.

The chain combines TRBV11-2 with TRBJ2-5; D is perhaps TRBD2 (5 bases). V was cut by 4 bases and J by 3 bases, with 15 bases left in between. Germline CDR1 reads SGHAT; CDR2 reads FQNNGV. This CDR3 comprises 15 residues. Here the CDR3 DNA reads TGTGCCAGCAGCTCCGCCGCCCTAGCCGAAGAGACCCAGTACTTC. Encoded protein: CASSSAALAEETQYF.

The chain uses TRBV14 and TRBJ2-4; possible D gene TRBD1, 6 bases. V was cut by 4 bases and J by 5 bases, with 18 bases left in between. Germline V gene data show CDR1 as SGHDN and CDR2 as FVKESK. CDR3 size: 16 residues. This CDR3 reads CASSPNVNRAQNIQYF. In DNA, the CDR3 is TGTGCCAGCAGCCCCAATGTTAACAGGGCCCAAAACATTCAGTACTTC.

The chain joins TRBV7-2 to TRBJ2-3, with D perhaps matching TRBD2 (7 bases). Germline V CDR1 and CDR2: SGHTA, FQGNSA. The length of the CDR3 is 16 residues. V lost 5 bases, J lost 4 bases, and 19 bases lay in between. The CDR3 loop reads CASSPRRGPIADTQYF. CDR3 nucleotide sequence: TGTGCCAGCAGCCCAAGGCGGGGGCCTATCGCAGATACGCAGTATTTT.

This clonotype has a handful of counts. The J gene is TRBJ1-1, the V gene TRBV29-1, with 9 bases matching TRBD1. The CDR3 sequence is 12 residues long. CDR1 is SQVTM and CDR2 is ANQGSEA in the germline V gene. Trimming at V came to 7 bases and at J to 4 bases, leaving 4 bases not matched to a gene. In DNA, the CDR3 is TGCAGCGGAATGACAGGGGGCACTGAAGCTTTCTTT. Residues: CSGMTGGTEAFF.

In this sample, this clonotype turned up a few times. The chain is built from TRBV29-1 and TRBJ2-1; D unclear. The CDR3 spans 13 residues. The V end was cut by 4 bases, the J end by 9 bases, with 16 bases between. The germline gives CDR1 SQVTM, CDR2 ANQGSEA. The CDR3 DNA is TGCAGCGTTGGTCGCCGCACTGATGGTGAGCAGTTCTTC. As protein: CSVGRRTDGEQFF.

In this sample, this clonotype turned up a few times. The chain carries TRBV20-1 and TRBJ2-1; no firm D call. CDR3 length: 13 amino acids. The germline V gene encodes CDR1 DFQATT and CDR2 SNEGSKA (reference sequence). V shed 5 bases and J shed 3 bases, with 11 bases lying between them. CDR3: CSAPTSNYNEQFF. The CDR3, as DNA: TGCAGTGCTCCGACCTCAAACTACAATGAGCAGTTCTTC.

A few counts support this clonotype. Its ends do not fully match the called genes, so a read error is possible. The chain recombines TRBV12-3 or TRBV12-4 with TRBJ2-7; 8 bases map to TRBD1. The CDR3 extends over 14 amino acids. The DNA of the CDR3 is TGTGCCAGCAGTTTATACTCAACCCCCCGACAGGGGAACTTC. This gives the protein CASSLYSTPRQGNF.

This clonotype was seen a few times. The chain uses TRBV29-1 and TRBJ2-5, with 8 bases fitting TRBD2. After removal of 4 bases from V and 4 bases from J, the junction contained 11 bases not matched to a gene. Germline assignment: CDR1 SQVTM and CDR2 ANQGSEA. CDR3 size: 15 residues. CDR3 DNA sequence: TGCAGCGTTGGGGTACCGGGACTAGGGGCAGAGACCCAGTACTTC. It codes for CSVGVPGLGAETQYF.

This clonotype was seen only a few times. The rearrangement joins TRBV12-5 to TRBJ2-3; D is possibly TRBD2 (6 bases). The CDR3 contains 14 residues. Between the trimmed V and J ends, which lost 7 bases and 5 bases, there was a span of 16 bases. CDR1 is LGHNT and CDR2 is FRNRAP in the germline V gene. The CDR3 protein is CASASEAGLDTQYF. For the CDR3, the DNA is TGTGCTAGTGCCTCAGAGGCGGGGCTAGATACGCAGTATTTT.

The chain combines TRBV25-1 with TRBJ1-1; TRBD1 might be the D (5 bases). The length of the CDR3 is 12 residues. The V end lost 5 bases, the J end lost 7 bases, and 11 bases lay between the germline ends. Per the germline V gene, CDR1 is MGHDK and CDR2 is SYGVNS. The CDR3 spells CASSKSGFEAFF. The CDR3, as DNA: TGTGCCAGCAGTAAATCAGGGTTTGAAGCTTTCTTT. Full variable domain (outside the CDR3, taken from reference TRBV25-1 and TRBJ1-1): EADIYQTPRYLVIGTGKKITLECSQTMGHDKMYWYQQDPGMELHLIHYSYGVNSTEKGDLSSESTVSRIRTEHFPLTLESARPSHTSQYLCASSKSGFEAFFGQGTRLTVV.